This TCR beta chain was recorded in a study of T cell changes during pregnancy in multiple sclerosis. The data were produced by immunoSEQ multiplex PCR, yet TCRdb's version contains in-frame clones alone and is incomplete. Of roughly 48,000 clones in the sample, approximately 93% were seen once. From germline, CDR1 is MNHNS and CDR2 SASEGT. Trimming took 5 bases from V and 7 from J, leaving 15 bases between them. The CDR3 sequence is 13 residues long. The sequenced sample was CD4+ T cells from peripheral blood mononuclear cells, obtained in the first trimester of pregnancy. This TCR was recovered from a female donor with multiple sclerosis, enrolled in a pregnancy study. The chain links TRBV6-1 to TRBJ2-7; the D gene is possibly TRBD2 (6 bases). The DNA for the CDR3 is TGTGCCAGCAGTCCCCCTGGGGGAGGTGAGCAGTACTTC. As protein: CASSPPGGGEQYF.